This is a list of T cell receptor beta chains from one sample in a study of identical twins. TCRdb re-called the 5' RACE reads through MiXCR, storing one row per CDR3 protein. The top ten clones hold roughly 0.91% of a sample with 400,000 to 550,000 distinct CDR3 sequences, roughly 21% of them seen once. These data were likewise used in another study, on T cells expressing NK-cell markers.

The source material was CD4+ T cells sorted from blood. These TCRs come from a young woman in good health. Each CDR3 is given with its conserved first and last residue. D genes are given only for firm matches. Not all rows give a size; the values are once, few, many and, for expanded clones, a class.

J gene | CDR3 length | V gene | D gene | clone size | CDR3 DNA | CDR3 protein
TRBJ2-1 | 11 | TRBV10-3 | . | . | TGTGCCATCAGTCTTAACAATGAGCAGTTCTTC | CAISLNNEQFF
TRBJ2-5 | 13 | TRBV6-5 | . | . | TGTGCCAGCAGTTGGGACGGTCAAGAGACCCAGTACTTC | CASSWDGQETQYF
TRBJ2-7 | 13 | TRBV20-1 | TRBD2 | many | TGCAGTGTTACTAGCGGTTCTCCCTACGAGCAGTACTTC | CSVTSGSPYEQYF
TRBJ1-1 | 15 | TRBV6-2/TRBV6-3 | . | once | TGTGCCAGCAGTTTGAACCCAGGGTTGAACACTGAAGCTTTCTTT | CASSLNPGLNTEAFF
TRBJ2-3 | 15 | TRBV12-3/TRBV12-4 | . | many | TGTGCCAGCAGTTTAGGTCGGACTAGCACAGATACGCAGTATTTT | CASSLGRTSTDTQYF
TRBJ1-1 | 13 | TRBV29-1 | . | few | TGCAGCGTGCGGGCCGTCCTCGACACTGAAGCTTTCTTT | CSVRAVLDTEAFF
TRBJ1-2 | 14 | TRBV6-1 | . | few | TGTGCCAGCAAGAAAAGGGGATTTTACTATGGCTACACCTTC | CASKKRGFYYGYTF
TRBJ2-5 | 14 | TRBV6-1 | . | . | TGTGCCACCAAAATAAGGACGGACCAAGAGACCCAGTACTTC | CATKIRTDQETQYF
TRBJ1-3 | 14 | TRBV3-1 | . | . | TGTGCCAGCGGTACGGTTGTCTCTGGAAACACCATATATTTT | CASGTVVSGNTIYF
TRBJ2-5 | 15 | TRBV15 | TRBD2 | few | TGTGCCACCAGCAGAACGGGAGGGTCTACGGAGACCCAGTACTTC | CATSRTGGSTETQYF
TRBJ1-6 | 15 | TRBV5-1 | TRBD1 | . | TGCGCCAGCAGCTTGAAATGGGACAGGGATTCACCCCTCCACTTT | CASSLKWDRDSPLHF
TRBJ2-2 | 16 | TRBV19 | . | once | TGTGCCAGTAGTATGGGGGGCTGGTCAGGCACCGGGGAGCTGTTTTTT | CASSMGGWSGTGELFF
TRBJ2-7 | 13 | TRBV10-3 | . | . | TGTGCCATCAGTACAGGGGGGGTGTACGAGCAGTACTTC | CAISTGGVYEQYF
TRBJ2-2 | 15 | TRBV14 | . | few | TGTGCCAGCAGCCAAGCCCGAGGGGGCACCGGGGAGCTGTTTTTT | CASSQARGGTGELFF
TRBJ2-1 | 14 | TRBV6-4 | . | . | TGTGCCAGCAGTGAATACCCTAGCGACAATGAGCAGTTCTTC | CASSEYPSDNEQFF
TRBJ2-7 | 15 | TRBV9 | TRBD2 | . | TGTGCCAGCAGCGTAGAGGGCGGGAGCCTCCACGAGCAGTACTTC | CASSVEGGSLHEQYF
TRBJ2-7 | 15 | TRBV7-2 | TRBD2 | . | TGTGCCAGCAGCTTGGGACTAGCGGGAGATTTCGAGCAGTACTTC | CASSLGLAGDFEQYF
TRBJ2-2 | 16 | TRBV20-1 | TRBD2 | . | TGCAGTGCTAGGCGAGCGGGGGGGCCCTCAATAGGGGAGCTGTTTTTT | CSARRAGGPSIGELFF
TRBJ1-1 | 14 | TRBV7-8 | TRBD1 | . | TGTGCCAGCAGCGCACAGGGGGCAGGCACTGAAGCTTTCTTT | CASSAQGAGTEAFF
TRBJ2-2 | 16 | TRBV5-1 | . | . | TGCGCCAGCAGCGTGGGTCAGGGTAGCCTCTCCGGGGAGCTGTTTTTT | CASSVGQGSLSGELFF
TRBJ2-3 | 15 | TRBV2 | TRBD2 | . | TGTGCCAGCAGTGAAGCGAGGTGGGGGGGAGATACGCAGTATTTT | CASSEARWGGDTQYF
TRBJ1-2 | 14 | TRBV12-3/TRBV12-4 | . | . | TGTGCCAGCAGTTTAGGTCTGGCACCCTATGGCTACACCTTC | CASSLGLAPYGYTF
TRBJ1-2 | 14 | TRBV11-2 | TRBD1 | . | TGTGCCAGCAGCTTATTCACAGGGGAGGATGGCTACACCTTC | CASSLFTGEDGYTF
TRBJ1-5 | 14 | TRBV9 | . | . | TGTGCCAGCAGCGTAGAACCAGGGACTCAGCCCCAGCATTTT | CASSVEPGTQPQHF
TRBJ2-6 | 17 | TRBV27 | TRBD1 | . | TGTGCCAGCAGCCGGGACAGGGGGCAATCTGGGGCCAACGTCCTGACTTTC | CASSRDRGQSGANVLTF
TRBJ1-2 | 11 | TRBV20-1 | . | few | TGCAGTGCTAGTGAGCACTATGGCTACACCTTC | CSASEHYGYTF
TRBJ2-5 | 17 | TRBV7-9 | TRBD2 | . | TGTGCCAGCAGCTTATGGCGGCGACTAGCGGGGGCGGAGACCCAGTACTTC | CASSLWRRLAGAETQYF
TRBJ2-1 | 11 | TRBV12-5 | . | . | TGTGCTAGTGGTTTGACCCTAGGGGGAGTCTTC | CASGLTLGGVF
TRBJ2-4 | 18 | TRBV7-2 | . | . | TGTGCCAGCAGCTCAGGGCGGCTCGGGCGTCTAGCCAAAAACATTCAGTACTTC | CASSSGRLGRLAKNIQYF
TRBJ2-2 | 15 | TRBV19 | TRBD1 | . | TGTGCCAGTACGACAGGGGCTTCGGGCACCGGGGAGCTGTTTTTT | CASTTGASGTGELFF
TRBJ1-1 | 16 | TRBV19 | TRBD1 | few | TGTGCCAGTAGTATTCCAGGACAGGGAGGGCGGACTGAAGCTTTCTTT | CASSIPGQGGRTEAFF
TRBJ2-2 | 18 | TRBV5-1 | TRBD1 | few | TGCGCCAGCAGCTTACTGGACAGGGGGCGGTTTGACACCGGGGAGCTGTTTTTT | CASSLLDRGRFDTGELFF
TRBJ1-3 | 14 | TRBV10-3 | . | . | TGTGCCATCAGTCCCGTGGACTCTGGAAACACCATATATTTT | CAISPVDSGNTIYF
TRBJ2-7 | 15 | TRBV5-1 | TRBD2 | . | TGCGCCAGCAGCTTGGAGGTAGCGGGTACCTACGAGCAGTACTTC | CASSLEVAGTYEQYF
TRBJ2-1 | 14 | TRBV15 | . | . | TGTGCCACCAGCAGGGTGGGCTCCCACAATGAGCAGTTCTTC | CATSRVGSHNEQFF
TRBJ1-1 | 16 | TRBV6-5 | . | . | TGTGCCAGCAGTTACACCTCGGGACAACAGAACACTGAAGCTTTCTTT | CASSYTSGQQNTEAFF
TRBJ1-1 | 13 | TRBV20-1 | . | many | TGCAGTGCTAGAACGGGGCTGGGCACTGAAGCTTTCTTT | CSARTGLGTEAFF
TRBJ1-5 | 15 | TRBV7-6 | . | few | TGTGCCAGCAGCTTAGAGGCAGGTTTATATCAGCCCCAGCATTTT | CASSLEAGLYQPQHF
TRBJ1-2 | 14 | TRBV20-1 | . | . | TGCAGTGCTCCATCGTCTTTAGCTAACTATGGCTACACCTTC | CSAPSSLANYGYTF
TRBJ2-1 | 17 | TRBV7-8 | TRBD2 | . | TGTGCCAGCAGCTTACAATTCGGACTAGCGGCGTACAATGAGCAGTTCTTC | CASSLQFGLAAYNEQFF
TRBJ1-5 | 12 | TRBV10-3 | . | . | TGTGCCATCAGCCGGAGCAATCAGCCCCAGCATTTT | CAISRSNQPQHF
TRBJ2-7 | 14 | TRBV7-2 | TRBD1 | . | TGTGCCAGCACTTGGTTCACAGGGGGCGGCGAGCAGTACTTC | CASTWFTGGGEQYF
TRBJ2-7 | 14 | TRBV12-3/TRBV12-4 | . | . | TGTGCCAGCAGCCAGACCGGGCCCCCCTACGAGCAGTACTTC | CASSQTGPPYEQYF